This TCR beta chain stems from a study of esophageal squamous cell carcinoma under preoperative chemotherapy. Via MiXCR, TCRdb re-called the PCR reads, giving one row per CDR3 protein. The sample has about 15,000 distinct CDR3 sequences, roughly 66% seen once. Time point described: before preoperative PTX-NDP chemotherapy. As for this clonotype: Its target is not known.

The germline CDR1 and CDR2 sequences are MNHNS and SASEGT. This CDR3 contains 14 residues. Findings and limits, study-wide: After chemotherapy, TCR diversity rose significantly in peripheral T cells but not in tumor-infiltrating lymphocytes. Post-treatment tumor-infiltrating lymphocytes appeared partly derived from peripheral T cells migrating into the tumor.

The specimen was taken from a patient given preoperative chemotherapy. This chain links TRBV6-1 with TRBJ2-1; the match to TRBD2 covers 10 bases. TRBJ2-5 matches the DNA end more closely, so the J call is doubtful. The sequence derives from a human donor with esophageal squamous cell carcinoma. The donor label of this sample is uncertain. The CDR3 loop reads CASSEWRLAGPQYF. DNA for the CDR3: TGTGCCAGCAGTGAATGGAGACTAGCGGGCCCCCAGTACTTC.